These 28 T cell receptor beta chains were all obtained from the same sample, sequenced in a study of blood T cell repertoires in COVID-19. Measured with immunoSEQ multiplex PCR; TCRdb has only the in-frame clones, and not every one. The sample includes 150,000 to 200,000 clones, around 83% of them seen just once. Sequenced material: peripheral blood. The receptor source for this set is a woman aged 70-85 years with COVID-19, enrolled during active disease.

The rearrangement joins TRBV5-1 to TRBJ1-1, with D tentatively TRBD1 (6 bases). This CDR3 has 15 amino acids. Germline CDR1 SGHRS, CDR2 YFSETQ. The V end was cut by 4 bases, the J end by 0 bases, with 13 bases between. DNA of the CDR3: TGCGCCAGCAGCCAGGCGGGGGCGGTGAACACTGAAGCTTTCTTT. Translated, it gives CASSQAGAVNTEAFF.

This rearrangement joins TRBV19 to TRBJ1-1; 8 nucleotides line up with TRBD1. V lost 9 bases to trimming and J lost 1 base; unmatched junction nucleotides: 10. This CDR3 has 15 amino acids. Germline V gene sequence: CDR1 LNHDA, CDR2 SQIVND (reference sequence). CDR3 nucleotides: TGTGCCAGCCTCCTTTTTGGGACAGGGAACACTGAAGCTTTCTTT. Amino acids: CASLLFGTGNTEAFF.

This clone showed up just once. This chain joins TRBV28 and TRBJ1-2; a weak D match, TRBD1 (6 bases). The V gene lost 6 bases and the J gene lost 4 bases, with 12 bases spanning the gap. The germline gives CDR1 MDHEN, CDR2 SYDVKM. This CDR3 is built from 13 residues. The DNA of the CDR3 is TGTGCCAGCAGGCCCCAGGGGACCTATGGCTACACCTTC. It is translated as CASRPQGTYGYTF.

The rearrangement uses TRBV6-6 and TRBJ2-7, with TRBD1 matching 9 bases. Germline V lookup: CDR1 MNHNY, CDR2 SVGAGI (reference sequence). J gave up 5 bases and V 6 bases, and 8 bases lay outside the gene matches. This CDR3 is built from 14 residues. The CDR3 bases are TGTGCCAGCAGCTTCACAGGGGGCTTGGACGAGCAGTACTTC. It translates to CASSFTGGLDEQYF.

The V and J genes are TRBV7-2 and TRBJ1-2; possibly TRBD1 for D (6 bases). Germline lookup yields CDR1 SGHTA and CDR2 FQGNSA. The CDR3 loop spans 14 amino acids. V was cut by 2 bases and J by 8 bases, with 15 bases left in between. The CDR3 DNA reads as TGTGCCAGCAGCTTATACCGGGACACCGGGGGCTACACCTTC. Amino acids: CASSLYRDTGGYTF.

The V call is TRBV9, the J call TRBJ2-3; 11 positions agree with TRBD2. The CDR3 spans 15 residues. V trimming: 2 bases; J trimming: 4 bases; junction bases outside the gene matches: 3. Germline CDR1 SGDLS, CDR2 YYNGEE. CDR3 amino acids: CASSVSGRAPDTQYF. The CDR3 DNA follows: TGTGCCAGCAGCGTTAGCGGGAGGGCCCCAGATACGCAGTATTTT. The full variable domain, completed using reference TRBV9 and TRBJ2-3, is DSGVTQTPKHLITATGQRVTLRCSPRSGDLSVYWYQQSLDQGLQFLIQYYNGEERAKGNILERFSAQQFPDLHSELNLSSLELGDSALYFCASSVSGRAPDTQYFGPGTRLTVL.

The J gene is TRBJ2-2, the V gene TRBV28; TRBD1 matches 7 bases. Germline V gene lookup returns CDR1 MDHEN and CDR2 SYDVKM. CDR3 length: 15 residues. Trimming removed 4 bases from V and 6 bases from J; junction bases left unmatched: 8. CDR3 in DNA: TGTGCCAGCAGTTCCCGTGACAGGGCCGCCGGGGAGCTGTTTTTT. It yields the protein CASSSRDRAAGELFF. Based on the CDR3 plus reference TRBV28 and TRBJ2-2, the full variable domain is DVKVTQSSRYLVKRTGEKVFLECVQDMDHENMFWYRQDPGLGLRLIYFSYDVKMKEKGDIPEGYSVSREKKERFSLILESASTNQTSMYLCASSSRDRAAGELFFGEGSRLTVL.

This rearrangement joins TRBV7-9 to TRBJ2-6; TRBD2 aligns across 9 bases. CDR1 SEHNR and CDR2 FQNEAQ come from the germline V gene (reference sequence). V lost 1 base to trimming and J lost 3 bases; unmatched junction nucleotides: 4. The CDR3 covers 17 residues. The CDR3 protein is CASSLVPSGIGANVLTF. As DNA, the CDR3 is TGTGCCAGCAGCTTAGTTCCTAGCGGGATTGGGGCCAACGTCCTGACTTTC.

This clone was observed a handful of times. The chain links TRBV19 to TRBJ2-7; TRBD1 matches at 10 bases. CDR1 and CDR2 (germline): LNHDA, SQIVND (reference sequence). The length of the CDR3 is 15 residues. Trimming removed 5 bases from V and 3 bases from J; junction bases left unmatched: 7. The CDR3 nucleotides read TGTGCCAGTAGTTCTCAGGGACAGGGGCGCTACGAGCAGTACTTC. Protein product: CASSSQGQGRYEQYF.

This clone appeared once. This chain connects TRBV6-6 to TRBJ2-1, with 9 positions matching TRBD1. Germline CDR1 and CDR2: MNHNY and SVGAGI (reference sequence). The length of the CDR3 is 15 residues. The V and J ends lost 7 bases and 5 bases, in that order; junction bases with no gene match: 9. The CDR3 reads CASTLGGQGDNEQFF. In DNA form, the CDR3 reads TGTGCCAGCACCTTAGGGGGACAGGGAGACAATGAGCAGTTCTTC.

The chain links TRBV15 to TRBJ2-5; 14 bases are shared with TRBD2. CDR1 is LNHNV, CDR2 YYDKDF, per germline (reference sequence). V lost 4 bases and J lost 1; bases outside the gene matches: 5. This CDR3 comprises 17 residues. The CDR3 reads CATSKGLAGGLQETQYF. The DNA for the CDR3 is TGTGCCACCAGCAAAGGACTAGCGGGAGGCCTCCAAGAGACCCAGTACTTC.

The rearrangement uses TRBV7-6 and TRBJ2-5; weak D call: TRBD2 (5 bases). Germline CDR1 reads SGHVS; CDR2 reads FNYEAQ. The CDR3 runs to 15 residues. The V end was cut by 2 bases, the J end by 1 base, with 11 bases between. Here the CDR3 DNA reads TGTGCCAGCAGCTTAAGGCTAGCCTCCCAAGAGACCCAGTACTTC. Translation: CASSLRLASQETQYF.

V gene TRBV28 combines with J gene TRBJ1-2; 8 bases fit TRBD1. V shed 6 bases, J shed 3 bases, and the junction held 3 bases outside the gene matches. CDR1 MDHEN and CDR2 SYDVKM come from the germline V gene. The CDR3 length is 13 residues. The CDR3 region has the DNA TGTGCCAGCAGATCAGGGGGCGACTATGGCTACACCTTC. It codes for CASRSGGDYGYTF.

V is TRBV19 and J is TRBJ1-4; no reliable D call. V was clipped by 11 bases and J by 8 bases, with 21 bases between them. Germline CDR1 is LNHDA and CDR2 is SQIVND (reference sequence). The CDR3 is 14 amino acids. In DNA form, the CDR3 reads TGTGCCTCTAAGGAGCCGGGGAAGTGGGAAAAACTGTTTTTT. Its protein is CASKEPGKWEKLFF.

This rearrangement joins TRBV5-1 to TRBJ2-1; 14 positions match TRBD2. The CDR3 runs 19 residues. CDR1 and CDR2 from the germline V gene are SGHRS and YFSETQ. V shed 6 bases and J 0 bases; nucleotides not matched to a gene: 11. The CDR3 reads CASTASGLAGGSSYNEQFF. Written as DNA, the CDR3 is TGCGCCAGCACCGCCTCCGGACTAGCGGGAGGCAGCTCCTACAATGAGCAGTTCTTC.

V gene TRBV12-3 or TRBV12-4 combines with J gene TRBJ2-7; D may be TRBD1 (6 bases). There are 13 residues in the CDR3. V was clipped by 6 bases and J by 2 bases, with 11 bases between them. In DNA form, the CDR3 reads TGTGCCAGCAGCCGACAGGTTACCTACGAGCAGTACTTC. Encoded protein: CASSRQVTYEQYF.

The chain couples TRBV29-1 to TRBJ1-2; 9 bases match TRBD1. There are 16 residues in the CDR3. After removal of 5 bases from V and 2 bases from J, the junction contained 12 bases not matched to a gene. The germline V gene encodes CDR1 SQVTM and CDR2 ANQGSEA. CDR3 protein: CSVPLGGDRANYGYTF. Here the CDR3 DNA reads TGCAGCGTTCCGTTGGGGGGGGACAGGGCCAACTATGGCTACACCTTC.

J is TRBJ1-2 and V is TRBV6-5; the match to TRBD1 covers 7 bases. CDR1 is MNHEY, CDR2 SVGAGI, per germline. V shed 2 bases and J 4 bases; nucleotides not matched to a gene: 4. The length of the CDR3 is 14 residues. The CDR3 DNA sequence: TGTGCCAGCAGTTACGACCGGGACAGCTATGGCTACACCTTC. Protein sequence: CASSYDRDSYGYTF.

The rearrangement uses TRBV20-1 and TRBJ1-4; D is unresolved. The CDR3 is 11 residues long. V was shortened by 5 bases and J by 8 bases, with 9 bases between the two germline ends. CDR1 DFQATT and CDR2 SNEGSKA come from the germline V gene (reference sequence). The CDR3 DNA sequence: TGCAGTGCTCCAGCGGGGGAAAAACTGTTTTTT. Amino acids: CSAPAGEKLFF.

This chain links TRBV4-2 with TRBJ1-2; 8 bases map to TRBD1. V was pared by 2 bases and J by 2 bases, with 13 bases of the junction left unmatched. The CDR3 contains 18 residues. Germline assignment: CDR1 LGHNA and CDR2 YNFKEQ. CDR3 coding DNA: TGTGCCAGCAGCCAACTTCCACGACAGGGGATTAAGAACTATGGCTACACCTTC. It specifies CASSQLPRQGIKNYGYTF.

The V and J genes are TRBV6-5 and TRBJ2-7, with 10 bases fitting TRBD2. This CDR3 is built from 12 residues. The germline V gene encodes CDR1 MNHEY and CDR2 SVGAGI. J lost 2 bases, V lost 9 bases, and 1 base had no gene match. CDR3 bases: TGTGCCAGTGGACTAGCGGCCTACGAGCAGTACTTC. Its protein product is CASGLAAYEQYF.

The chain carries TRBV3-1 (or the pseudogene TRBV3-2) and TRBJ1-4, with D possibly TRBD1 on 5 matching bases. V was cut by 6 bases and J by 8 bases, with 16 bases left in between. The CDR3 length is 14 residues. Germline V gives CDR1 LGHDT, CDR2 YNNKEL (reference sequence). The CDR3 region has the DNA TGTGCCAGCAGGCGCCGGGGGATAGAAGAAAAACTGTTTTTT. It translates to CASRRRGIEEKLFF.

The CDR3 DNA reads as TGCGCCAGCAGCTCCTTGACTAGCGGGCCCACAGATACGCAGTATTTT. Its translation: CASSSLTSGPTDTQYF. The genes are TRBV5-1 and TRBJ2-3, with 10 positions matching TRBD2. From germline, CDR1 is SGHRS and CDR2 YFSETQ. CDR3 length: 16 residues. J gave up 2 bases and V 3 bases, and 6 bases lay outside the gene matches.

The table lists this clone with many counts. The chain carries TRBV27 and TRBJ2-7; 7 bases are a match to TRBD1. Germline CDR1 MNHEY, CDR2 SMNVEV (reference sequence). The CDR3 has 15 residues. V lost 3 bases to trimming and J lost 1 base; unmatched junction nucleotides: 6. The CDR3 DNA reads as TGTGCCAGCAGTTTGGGGCCAGGGGGATCCTACGAGCAGTACTTC. This encodes CASSLGPGGSYEQYF.

The J gene is TRBJ2-1, the V gene TRBV6-6, with TRBD2 matching over 9 bases. This CDR3 is built from 12 residues. Trimming removed 8 bases from V and 7 bases from J; junction bases left unmatched: 3. Germline CDR1 and CDR2: MNHNY and SVGAGI (reference sequence). Written as DNA, the CDR3 is TGTGCCAGCGGCGGGAGGGGGAATGAGCAGTTCTTC. This gives the protein CASGGRGNEQFF.

V and J are TRBV5-4 and TRBJ2-1; the match to TRBD1 covers 10 bases. V shed 4 bases and J 6 bases; nucleotides not matched to a gene: 10. The CDR3 has 16 residues. The germline gives CDR1 SGHNT, CDR2 YYREEE (reference sequence). Here the CDR3 reads CASSPSRQGASNEQFF. Here the CDR3 DNA reads TGTGCCAGCAGCCCGAGCAGACAGGGGGCAAGCAATGAGCAGTTCTTC.

This clone was detected once. The chain's CDR3 is CASSLAALSGTTDTQYF. The CDR3 bases are TGTGCCAGCAGCTTAGCGGCTCTTAGCGGGACCACAGATACGCAGTATTTT. J is TRBJ2-3 and V is TRBV7-2; the match to TRBD2 covers 8 bases. This CDR3 comprises 17 residues. The junction had 7 bases not matched to a gene; V was cut back by 0 bases and J by 2 bases. Germline V gene data show CDR1 as SGHTA and CDR2 as FQGNSA.

The V and J genes are TRBV18 and TRBJ1-1; 9 nucleotides line up with TRBD1. The J segment lost 7 bases and the V segment lost 1 base, leaving 19 bases of the junction unmatched. CDR3 length: 19 amino acids. Germline V gene lookup returns CDR1 KGHSH and CDR2 LQKENI. CDR3 nucleotide sequence: TGTGCCAGCTCACCACACAGGGGGCGCTTTTCCAGGGCCAGACATGAAGCTTTCTTT. Translated, it gives CASSPHRGRFSRARHEAFF.